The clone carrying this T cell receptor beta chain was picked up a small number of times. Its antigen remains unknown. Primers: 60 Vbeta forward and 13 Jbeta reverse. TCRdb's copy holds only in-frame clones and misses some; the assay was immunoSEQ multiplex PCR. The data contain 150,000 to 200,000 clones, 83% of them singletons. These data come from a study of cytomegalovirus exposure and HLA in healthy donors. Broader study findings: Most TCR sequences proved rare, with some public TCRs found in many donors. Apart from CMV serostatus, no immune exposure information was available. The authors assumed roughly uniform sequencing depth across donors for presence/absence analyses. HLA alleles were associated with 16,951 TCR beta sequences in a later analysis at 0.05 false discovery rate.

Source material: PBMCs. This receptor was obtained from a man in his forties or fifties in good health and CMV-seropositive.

CDR3 nucleotide sequence: TGTGCCATCAGTGACCCGGACAGGGGGAGTAATTCACCCCTCCACTTT. It yields the protein CAISDPDRGSNSPLHF. This chain uses TRBV10-3 with TRBJ1-6; 10 bases map to TRBD1. The CDR3 is made up of 16 amino acids. CDR1 and CDR2 (germline): ENHRY, SYGVKD. Germline trimming cut 3 bases from V and 6 bases from J; bases unmatched to any gene: 5.